The 9 T cell receptor beta chains below all came from one sample that was sequenced in a study of cytomegalovirus exposure and HLA in healthy donors. The PCR contained 60 Vbeta and 13 Jbeta primers. TCRdb's copy holds only in-frame clones and misses some; the assay was immunoSEQ multiplex PCR. The sample contains approximately 82,000 clones, more than 55% of which appear only once. What was sequenced was PBMCs. All receptors derive from a woman aged 25-40 years in good health and CMV-seropositive.

This chain connects TRBV13 to TRBJ1-1; a weak D match, TRBD1 (5 bases). This CDR3 is 14 amino acids long. Between the trimmed V and J ends, which lost 5 bases and 5 bases, there was a span of 15 bases. Germline V lookup: CDR1 PRHDT, CDR2 FYEKMQ (reference sequence). This chain's CDR3 is CASSPAGGDTEAFF. CDR3 bases: TGTGCCAGCAGCCCCGCTGGGGGGGATACTGAAGCTTTCTTT.

This clone was found a few times. The chain is built from TRBV19 and TRBJ2-3; TRBD2 aligns across 8 bases. Germline CDR1 LNHDA, CDR2 SQIVND (reference sequence). CDR3 length: 17 amino acids. V shed 4 bases and J 6 bases; nucleotides not matched to a gene: 15. The CDR3, as DNA: TGTGCCAGTAGTACGGGGGTGGGAGCGGGGGTTTTCGATACGCAGTATTTT. Encoded protein: CASSTGVGAGVFDTQYF.

This clone came up a few times. The chain employs TRBV28 and TRBJ1-5, with TRBD1 as a possible D gene (6 bases). Germline V lookup: CDR1 MDHEN, CDR2 SYDVKM. The CDR3 sequence is 13 residues long. Trimming cost V 3 bases and J 4 bases, with 7 bases left between them. In DNA form, the CDR3 reads TGTGCCAGCAGTTTTACAGGGAATCAGCCCCAGCATTTT. It yields the protein CASSFTGNQPQHF.

CDR3 coding DNA: TGTGCCATCAGTGAGACCGGGGACAGGGGGAAAACAGCACCCCTCCACTTT. This codes for CAISETGDRGKTAPLHF. V and J are TRBV10-3 and TRBJ1-6; 11 bases align to TRBD1. Germline-derived CDR1 and CDR2 are ENHRY and SYGVKD. The J segment lost 11 bases and the V segment lost 2 bases, leaving 11 bases of the junction unmatched. CDR3 length: 17 amino acids.

The chain uses TRBV7-2 and TRBJ2-5, with D perhaps TRBD2 (6 bases). Germline V lookup: CDR1 SGHTA, CDR2 FQGNSA. V lost 5 bases and J lost 5, with 6 bases in between. This CDR3 spans 11 amino acids. The CDR3, as DNA: TGTGCCAGCAGCGGGGGGGAGACCCAGTACTTC. Amino acids: CASSGGETQYF.

This chain links TRBV9 with TRBJ2-1, with TRBD2 identical over 11 bases. Trimming at V came to 0 bases and at J to 6 bases, leaving 11 bases not matched to a gene. The CDR3 totals 18 residues. Germline values: CDR1 SGDLS, CDR2 YYNGEE. The CDR3 spells CASSVGILAGGQGNEQFF. CDR3 coding DNA: TGTGCCAGCAGCGTAGGGATCCTAGCGGGGGGCCAGGGCAATGAGCAGTTCTTC.

The rearrangement links TRBV7-9 to TRBJ1-5; D ambiguous. The V end was cut by 1 base, the J end by 5 bases, with 6 bases between. Looked up from germline, CDR1 is SEHNR and CDR2 is FQNEAQ (reference sequence). The CDR3 consists of 13 residues. CDR3 in DNA: TGTGCCAGCAGCTTAGGCCGGGATCAGCCCCAGCATTTT. This codes for CASSLGRDQPQHF.

The gene calls are TRBV6-1 and TRBJ2-4; 9 bases are shared with TRBD2. CDR1 is MNHNS and CDR2 is SASEGT in the germline V gene. V lost 7 bases and J lost 6; bases outside the gene matches: 10. The CDR3 is 15 amino acids. DNA of the CDR3: TGTGCCAGCACTGGGCGGGGGGGCGGAATAAACATTCAGTACTTC. Translated, it gives CASTGRGGGINIQYF.

The rearrangement joins TRBV10-3 to TRBJ2-3; 10 positions agree with TRBD1. CDR3 length: 15 residues. The V and J ends lost 3 bases and 3 bases, in that order; junction bases with no gene match: 3. Germline V gene sequence: CDR1 ENHRY, CDR2 SYGVKD. The CDR3 here is CAISEGQGGTDTQYF. The CDR3 bases are TGTGCCATCAGTGAAGGACAGGGGGGAACAGATACGCAGTATTTT.